This T cell receptor (beta chain) emerged from a study of T cells in Graves' hyperthyroidism and ophthalmopathy. Study findings and constraints: Ophthalmopathy and stable hyperthyroidism were told apart by a 13 V-J model.

RNA transcripts provided the source from which TCR beta CDR3 regions were amplified. The TCR CDR3 was amplified in a first-round RT-PCR using the HTBI primer set. TCRdb reanalysed the multiplex PCR reads using MiXCR and keeps one entry per CDR3 protein. The data show about 640,000 distinct CDR3 sequences, 40% to 55% seen once. About this clonotype itself: No antigen is known for it.

Per germline, CDR1 MGHDK and CDR2 SYGVNS. Trimming took 9 bases from V and 0 from J; bases not matched to a gene: 18. This CDR3 spans 18 amino acids. This clonotype was sampled from an adult man with Graves' disease, either hyperthyroidism or ophthalmopathy (not recorded which). The chain carries TRBV25-1 and TRBJ1-2; TRBD1 matches at 8 bases. Sample: peripheral blood or thyroid tissue (not recorded which). CDR3 coding DNA: TGTGCCAGTAGAGAGTGGGGGGGACAGGCGAAGACTAACTATGGCTACACCTTC. This gives the protein CASREWGGQAKTNYGYTF.